This T cell receptor (beta chain) came from a study of blood T cell repertoires in COVID-19. Across the whole study: Donors in the United States, Italy and Spain gave samples during acute or convalescent COVID-19. T cells, B-cell-depleted T cells, or PBMCs provided the cDNA or gDNA that served as material.

This CDR3 has 13 residues. Germline CDR1 is MNHEY and CDR2 is SVGAGI. The V and J ends lost 2 bases and 8 bases respectively, with 12 bases between them. Authors' methods: Amplification of reference gene primers provided the estimated nucleated cell counts. Clones were read by immunoSEQ multiplex PCR, and TCRdb kept only the in-frame ones, dropping some. V and J calls and clone size are as listed in that table; D and trimming were resolved from the DNA. The sample holds roughly 61,000 clones, 65% to 85% seen once. On this clone: The sample holds other DNA sequences that translate to the same CDR3.

This receptor was taken from a woman aged 55-70 years who had been exposed to COVID-19. The chain combines TRBV6-5 with TRBJ1-2, with D tentatively TRBD1 (6 bases). Input material: PBMCs or T cells enriched from blood (not recorded which). The CDR3 nucleotides are TGTGCCAGCAGTTACCGGCAGGGGTACGGCTACACCTTC. It yields the protein CASSYRQGYGYTF.